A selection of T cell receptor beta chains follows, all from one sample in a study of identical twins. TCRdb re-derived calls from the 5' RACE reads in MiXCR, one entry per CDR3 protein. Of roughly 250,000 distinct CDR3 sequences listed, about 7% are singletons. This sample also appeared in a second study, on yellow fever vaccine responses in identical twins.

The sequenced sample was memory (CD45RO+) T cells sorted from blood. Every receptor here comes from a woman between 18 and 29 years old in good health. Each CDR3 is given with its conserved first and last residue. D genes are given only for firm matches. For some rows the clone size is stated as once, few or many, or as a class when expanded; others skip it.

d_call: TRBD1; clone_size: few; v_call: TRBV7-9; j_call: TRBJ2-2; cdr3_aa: CASSVGTGDTGELFF; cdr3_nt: TGTGCCAGCAGCGTCGGGACAGGTGACACCGGGGAGCTGTTTTTT
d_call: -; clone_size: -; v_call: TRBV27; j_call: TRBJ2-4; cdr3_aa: CARGERGTDPLAKNIQYF; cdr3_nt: TGTGCCAGGGGTGAGAGAGGGACGGATCCTTTAGCCAAAAACATTCAGTACTTC
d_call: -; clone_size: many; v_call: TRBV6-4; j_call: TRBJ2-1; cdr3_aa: CASSDSERDEQFF; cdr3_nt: TGTGCCAGCAGTGACTCAGAGAGGGATGAGCAGTTCTTC
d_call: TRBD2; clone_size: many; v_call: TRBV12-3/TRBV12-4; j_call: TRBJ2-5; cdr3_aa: CASTLAGGNQETQYF; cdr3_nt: TGTGCCAGCACCTTAGCGGGAGGAAATCAAGAGACCCAGTACTTC
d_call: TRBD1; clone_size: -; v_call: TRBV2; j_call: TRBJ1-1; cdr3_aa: CASSDLGQGAFF; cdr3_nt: TGTGCCAGCAGTGATCTGGGACAGGGAGCTTTCTTT
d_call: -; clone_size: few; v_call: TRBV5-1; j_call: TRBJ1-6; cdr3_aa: CASSADYERNSPLHF; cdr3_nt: TGCGCCAGCAGCGCGGACTACGAACGTAATTCACCCCTCCACTTT
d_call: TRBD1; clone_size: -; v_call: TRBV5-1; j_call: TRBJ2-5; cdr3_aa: CASSSGTGRGETQYF; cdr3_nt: TGCGCCAGCAGCTCCGGGACAGGGAGGGGAGAGACCCAGTACTTC
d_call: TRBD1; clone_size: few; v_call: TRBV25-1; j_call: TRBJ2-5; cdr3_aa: CASSEARGRETQYF; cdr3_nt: TGTGCCAGCAGTGAGGCCAGGGGGCGCGAGACCCAGTACTTC
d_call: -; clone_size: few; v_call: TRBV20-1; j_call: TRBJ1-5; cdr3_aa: CSARGGENQPQHF; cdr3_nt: TGCAGTGCTAGGGGAGGGGAGAATCAGCCCCAGCATTTT
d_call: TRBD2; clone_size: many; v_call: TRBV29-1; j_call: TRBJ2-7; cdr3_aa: CSVLIGTSRSEQYF; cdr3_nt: TGCAGCGTTTTAATTGGGACTAGTCGGAGTGAGCAGTACTTC
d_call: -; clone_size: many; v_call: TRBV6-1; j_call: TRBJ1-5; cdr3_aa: CASSSGQGVWNQPQHF; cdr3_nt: TGTGCCAGCAGCTCAGGACAAGGGGTGTGGAATCAGCCCCAGCATTTT
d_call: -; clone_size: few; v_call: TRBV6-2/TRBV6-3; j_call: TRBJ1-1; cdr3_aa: CASSYGMTRNTEAFF; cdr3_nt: TGTGCCAGCAGTTACGGAATGACAAGAAACACTGAAGCTTTCTTT
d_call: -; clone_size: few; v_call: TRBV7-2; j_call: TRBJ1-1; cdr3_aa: CASSLNAVEAFF; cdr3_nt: TGTGCCAGCAGCTTAAATGCCGTTGAAGCTTTCTTT